The 24 T cell receptor beta chains below all came from one sample that was sequenced in a study of CD8+CD57+ T cells in acquired aplastic anemia. Patients included in sequencing had previously demonstrated CD8+CD57+ cell expansion by flow cytometry. Genomic DNA provided the template from which TCR beta VDJ and CDR3 profiles were obtained. From the reads, TCRdb called clonotypes with MiXCR, one entry per CDR3 protein. The repertoire consists of about 120,000 distinct CDR3 sequences, with roughly 55% occurring once and the leading ten covering about 29%. Sequenced input: sorted CD4+, CD8+, or CD8+CD57+ T cells (not recorded which) from PBMCs. The receptors come from a human donor with aplastic anemia.

The sample holds one count of this clonotype. The chain employs TRBV2 and TRBJ2-5, with D possibly TRBD2 on 5 matching bases. V was cut by 8 bases and J by 1 base, with 8 bases left in between. CDR1 SNHLY and CDR2 FYNNEI come from the germline V gene. This CDR3 region has 12 residues. CDR3 amino acids: CASGLTQETQYF. DNA of the CDR3: TGTGCCAGCGGACTGACCCAAGAGACCCAGTACTTC.

Details on this clonotype: At one of its ends the junction is not consistent with the germline gene, which may arise from a read error. This chain connects TRBV29-1 to TRBJ1-1; the D gene is possibly TRBD1 (5 bases). Germline V lookup: CDR1 SQVTM, CDR2 ANQGSEA. The CDR3 covers 14 residues. The CDR3 coding sequence is TGCAGCGTTTACCCTCGGGGACTGAACGCTGAAGCTTTCTTT. Its protein is CSVYPRGLNAEAFF.

The V gene is TRBV29-1, the J gene TRBJ1-2; D call uncertain. This CDR3 has 14 residues. The V gene's germline CDR1 is SQVTM and CDR2 ANQGSEA. Trimming stripped 4 bases from V and 2 bases from J, with 14 bases between. The CDR3 here is CSVVESGLNYGYTF. The CDR3 DNA sequence: TGCAGCGTTGTCGAGTCAGGACTGAACTATGGCTACACCTTC.

This chain joins TRBV10-3 and TRBJ1-2; no reliable D call. Per germline, CDR1 ENHRY and CDR2 SYGVKD. The CDR3 has 15 amino acids. V gave up 3 bases and J gave up 8 bases, with 19 bases separating them. CDR3 residues: CAISDYETYLGGYTF. In nucleotides, the CDR3 is TGTGCCATCAGTGACTACGAGACCTACCTGGGGGGCTACACCTTC.

The chain recombines TRBV10-3 with TRBJ1-6; unclear D gene. The CDR3 contains 13 residues. Trimming shortened V by 8 bases and J by 4 bases, and 9 bases separated the two germline ends. Germline values: CDR1 ENHRY, CDR2 SYGVKD. The CDR3 spells CAISRGYNSPLHF. The CDR3, as DNA: TGTGCCATCTCCCGGGGTTATAATTCACCCCTCCACTTT.

This clonotype was recorded at least ten times. The chain recombines TRBV5-6 with TRBJ2-7; D is uncertain. The V gene's germline CDR1 is SGHDT and CDR2 YYEEEE. V gave up 2 bases and J gave up 0 bases, with 6 bases separating them. The CDR3 length is 13 residues. This chain's CDR3 is CASSFSASYEQYF. The CDR3 nucleotides read TGTGCCAGCAGCTTCTCAGCCTCCTACGAGCAGTACTTC.

In this sample, this clonotype turned up a few times. Given a much more abundant clone one base away, this may be a read error. The chain employs TRBV4-3 and TRBJ1-1; no definite D call. This CDR3 has 14 residues. The ends were cut back, 0 bases at V and 5 bases at J, with 10 bases in the middle. Germline V gives CDR1 LGHNA, CDR2 YSLEER. Here the CDR3 DNA reads TGCGCCAGCAGCCAAGAAACCGGGAAGACTGAAGCTTTCTTT. This gives the protein CASSQETGKTEAFF.

V is TRBV19 and J is TRBJ2-7; 11 nucleotides agree with TRBD2. In germline, CDR1 is LNHDA, CDR2 SQIVND (reference sequence). The V gene end was trimmed by 5 bases and the J gene end by 2 bases; junction bases not matched to a gene: 8. This CDR3 has 16 amino acids. The chain's CDR3 is CASSFELAGGTYEQYF. The CDR3 DNA reads TGTGCCAGTAGTTTCGAGCTAGCGGGAGGTACCTACGAGCAGTACTTC.

This clonotype was detected a few times. V is TRBV6-5 and J is TRBJ1-4, with 8 positions matching TRBD1. Germline V gene lookup returns CDR1 MNHEY and CDR2 SVGAGI. Losses at the gene ends were 2 bases for V and 7 bases for J; bases not matched to a gene: 6. The CDR3 contains 15 residues. This chain's CDR3 is CASSYVRTGLEKLFF. The CDR3 region has the DNA TGTGCCAGCAGTTACGTTAGGACAGGGCTTGAAAAACTGTTTTTT.

This clonotype was observed a few times. The rearrangement joins TRBV7-2 to TRBJ2-5, with 7 nucleotides matching TRBD1. The ends lost 4 bases at V and 5 bases at J; junction bases unmatched: 4. The germline gives CDR1 SGHTA, CDR2 FQGNSA. The CDR3 totals 13 residues. The CDR3 protein is CASSYRGGETQYF. DNA for the CDR3: TGTGCCAGCAGCTACAGGGGTGGGGAGACCCAGTACTTC.

This chain links TRBV7-9 with TRBJ1-2; 8 nucleotides align to TRBD1. This CDR3 spans 15 amino acids. CDR1 is SEHNR and CDR2 is FQNEAQ in the germline V gene (reference sequence). J gave up 2 bases and V 6 bases, and 8 bases lay outside the gene matches. For the CDR3, the DNA is TGTGCCAGCAGAAAGGGACAGGAGGGGAACTATGGCTACACCTTC. Its translation: CASRKGQEGNYGYTF.

The chain joins TRBV2 to TRBJ1-2; D remains unclear. This CDR3 region has 12 residues. Trimming took 7 bases from V and 3 from J, leaving 9 bases between them. Germline V gives CDR1 SNHLY, CDR2 FYNNEI. The CDR3 spells CASNSDDYGYTF. The CDR3 DNA sequence: TGTGCCAGCAATAGCGATGACTATGGCTACACCTTC.

This clonotype was counted many times. J is TRBJ1-5 and V is TRBV10-3, with 8 bases aligning to TRBD1. This CDR3 region has 13 residues. J lost 4 bases, V lost 10 bases, and 6 bases had no gene match. Germline V CDR1 and CDR2: ENHRY, SYGVKD. The CDR3 region has the DNA TGTGCCAGTGCAGGGGGCCCTAATCAGCCCCAGCATTTT. Its protein is CASAGGPNQPQHF.

The chain combines TRBV29-1 with TRBJ1-1; D gene uncertain. The CDR3 covers 13 residues. V was trimmed by 3 bases and J by 3 bases, leaving 11 bases between them. Germline V lookup: CDR1 SQVTM, CDR2 ANQGSEA. In DNA, the CDR3 is TGCAGCGTTGAGGGCGGGAGGGACACTGAAGCTTTCTTT. This sequence encodes CSVEGGRDTEAFF.

In its sample, this clonotype was seen once. The chain links TRBV29-1 to TRBJ2-3; weak D call: TRBD2 (6 bases). V was pared by 1 base and J by 3 bases, with 8 bases between. The germline gives CDR1 SQVTM, CDR2 ANQGSEA. CDR3 length equals 13 residues. The CDR3 DNA is TGCAGCGTTGAAGGACTAGTTACAGATACGCAGTATTTT. Translating it yields CSVEGLVTDTQYF.

As for this clonotype: A much larger clone lies a single base off, so this may be a read error. The chain carries TRBV12-3 or TRBV12-4 and TRBJ2-1; tentatively, D is TRBD1 (6 bases). The CDR3 extends over 12 amino acids. V gave up 4 bases and J gave up 8 bases, with 9 bases separating them. CDR3 region: CASSWTVDEQFF. The CDR3 coding sequence is TGTGCCAGCAGTTGGACAGTTGATGAGCAGTTCTTC.

The CDR3 here is CSARPGQGRETQYF. The DNA of the CDR3 is TGCAGTGCTAGACCGGGACAGGGGAGGGAGACCCAGTACTTC. This chain joins TRBV20-1 and TRBJ2-5; 10 bases match TRBD1. Per the germline V gene, CDR1 is DFQATT and CDR2 is SNEGSKA (reference sequence). J gave up 5 bases and V 2 bases, and 5 bases lay outside the gene matches. This CDR3 is built from 14 residues.

This clonotype was recorded once. One end of the junction is discordant with germline, which a read error may explain. The J gene is TRBJ2-7, the V gene TRBV2; D perhaps matches TRBD1 (6 bases). CDR3 size: 11 residues. Germline CDR1 is SNHLY and CDR2 is FYNNEI. Here the CDR3 reads CAISEDSEQYF. DNA of the CDR3: TGTGCCATCAGTGAGGACAGCGAGCAGTACTTC.

The rearrangement uses TRBV25-1 and TRBJ2-6; the D gene is possibly TRBD2 (7 bases). V lost 5 bases, J lost 0 bases, and 17 bases lay in between. The CDR3 loop spans 18 amino acids. Germline V lookup: CDR1 MGHDK, CDR2 SYGVNS. The CDR3 is CASSRRAGEGSGANVLTF. The DNA of the CDR3 is TGTGCCAGCAGTCGGAGGGCAGGGGAGGGCTCTGGGGCCAACGTCCTGACTTTC.

The chain links TRBV7-9 to TRBJ1-2, with no clear D. This CDR3 spans 12 amino acids. The germline V gene has CDR1 SEHNR and CDR2 FQNEAQ (reference sequence). V was shortened by 7 bases and J by 4 bases, with 10 bases between the two germline ends. CDR3 region: CASNPGSYGYTF. The CDR3 DNA reads TGTGCCAGCAACCCGGGGAGCTATGGCTACACCTTC.

At least ten counts were recorded for this clonotype. The rearrangement joins TRBV6-1 to TRBJ2-7, with D tentatively TRBD1 (6 bases). CDR1 and CDR2 from the germline V gene are MNHNS and SASEGT. The CDR3 consists of 16 residues. With 0 bases removed from V and 2 bases from J, the gap between germline ends came to 14 bases. DNA of the CDR3: TGTGCCAGCAGTGAAGCTCTCAGGGGTACCCCCTACGAGCAGTACTTC. This codes for CASSEALRGTPYEQYF.

This clonotype showed up just a few times. The chain combines TRBV10-1 with TRBJ1-2, with D maybe TRBD1 (5 bases). CDR1 and CDR2 from the germline V gene are WNHNN and SYGVQD (reference sequence). V was pared by 7 bases and J by 0 bases, with 12 bases between. This CDR3 is 14 amino acids long. CDR3: CASIGTDANYGYTF. CDR3 DNA sequence: TGCGCCAGCATAGGGACGGATGCTAACTATGGCTACACCTTC.

The rearrangement joins TRBV20-1 to TRBJ2-5; 12 nucleotides match TRBD2. The CDR3 is 14 amino acids. V shed 2 bases, J shed 12 bases, and the junction held 10 bases outside the gene matches. Germline CDR1 DFQATT, CDR2 SNEGSKA (reference sequence). The CDR3 region has the DNA TGCAGTGCTAGACTAGCGGGAGGGCCGGGGCCCGAGTACTTC. Its translation: CSARLAGGPGPEYF.

This chain links TRBV29-1 with TRBJ1-1; no reliable D call. The germline V and J ends were trimmed by 0 bases and 4 bases, with 3 bases remaining between them. CDR1 SQVTM and CDR2 ANQGSEA come from the germline V gene. This CDR3 contains 11 residues. The CDR3 loop reads CSVEDSTEAFF. CDR3 nucleotides: TGCAGCGTTGAAGACAGCACTGAAGCTTTCTTT.